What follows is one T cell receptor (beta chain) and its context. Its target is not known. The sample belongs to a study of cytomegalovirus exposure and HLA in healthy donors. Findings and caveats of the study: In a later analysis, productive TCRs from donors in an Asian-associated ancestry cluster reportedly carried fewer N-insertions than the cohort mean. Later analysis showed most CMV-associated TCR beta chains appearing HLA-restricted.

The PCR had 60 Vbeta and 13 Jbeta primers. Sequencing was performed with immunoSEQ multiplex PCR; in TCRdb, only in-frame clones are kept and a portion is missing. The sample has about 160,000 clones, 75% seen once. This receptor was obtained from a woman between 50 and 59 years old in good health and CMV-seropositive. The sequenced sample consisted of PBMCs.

The CDR3 is CASSLRTGWTEAFF. The CDR3 bases are TGTGCCAGCAGCCTGAGGACAGGGTGGACTGAAGCTTTCTTT. V is TRBV7-8 and J is TRBJ1-1, with 8 positions matching TRBD1. Germline trimming cut 5 bases from V and 5 bases from J; bases unmatched to any gene: 7. The V gene's germline CDR1 is SGHVS and CDR2 FQNEAQ. CDR3 size: 14 residues.